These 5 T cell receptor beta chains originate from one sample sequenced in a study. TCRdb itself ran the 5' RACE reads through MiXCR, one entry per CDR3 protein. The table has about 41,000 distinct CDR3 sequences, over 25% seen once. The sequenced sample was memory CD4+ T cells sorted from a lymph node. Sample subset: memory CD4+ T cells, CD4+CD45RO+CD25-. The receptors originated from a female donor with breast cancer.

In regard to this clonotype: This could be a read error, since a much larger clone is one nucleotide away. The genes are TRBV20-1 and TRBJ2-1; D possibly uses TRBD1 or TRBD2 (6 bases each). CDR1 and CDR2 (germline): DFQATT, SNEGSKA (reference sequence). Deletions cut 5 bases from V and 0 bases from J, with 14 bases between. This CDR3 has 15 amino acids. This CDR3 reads CSAGGGGASYNEQFF. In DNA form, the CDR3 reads TGCAGTGCTGGGGGCGGAGGGGCCTCCTACAATGAGCAGTTCTTC.

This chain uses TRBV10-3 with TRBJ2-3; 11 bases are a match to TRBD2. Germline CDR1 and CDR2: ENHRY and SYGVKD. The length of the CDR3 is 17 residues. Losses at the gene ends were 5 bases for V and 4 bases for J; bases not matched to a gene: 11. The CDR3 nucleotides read TGTGCCATCAGTCCCGGGTCCGGGACTAGCGGATCAGATACGCAGTATTTT. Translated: CAISPGSGTSGSDTQYF.

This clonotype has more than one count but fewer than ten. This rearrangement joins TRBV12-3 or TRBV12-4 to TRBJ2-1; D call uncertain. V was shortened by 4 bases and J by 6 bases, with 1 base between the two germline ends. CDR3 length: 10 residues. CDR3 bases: TGTGCCAGCAGTTCCAATGAGCAGTTCTTC. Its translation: CASSSNEQFF.

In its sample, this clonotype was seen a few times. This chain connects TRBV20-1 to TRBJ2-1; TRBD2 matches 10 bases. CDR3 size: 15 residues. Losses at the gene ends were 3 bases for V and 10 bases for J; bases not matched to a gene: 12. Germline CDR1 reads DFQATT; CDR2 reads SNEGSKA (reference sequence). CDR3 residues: CSASPQSGRAGEQFF. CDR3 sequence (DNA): TGCAGTGCTAGTCCTCAAAGCGGGAGGGCCGGGGAGCAGTTCTTC.

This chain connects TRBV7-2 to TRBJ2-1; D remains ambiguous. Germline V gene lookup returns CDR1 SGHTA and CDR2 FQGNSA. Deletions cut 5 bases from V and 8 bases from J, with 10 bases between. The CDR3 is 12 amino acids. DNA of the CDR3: TGTGCCAGCAGCCTAAATGGGTATGAGCAGTTCTTC. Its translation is CASSLNGYEQFF.